These 26 T cell receptor beta chains came from one sample sequenced in a study of shared clonotypes between healthy human individuals. TCRdb keeps only in-frame clones here, not all; method: immunoSEQ multiplex PCR. This table holds hundreds of thousands of clones, 55% to 85% found once. Sequencing was performed on memory CD4+ T cells sorted from blood. Subset noted: CD45RA-negative fraction. These receptors were taken from a young woman in good health.

The rearrangement links TRBV4-2 to TRBJ2-1; 10 bases match TRBD2. Germline-derived CDR1 and CDR2 are LGHNA and YNFKEQ. CDR3 size: 17 residues. V dropped 4 bases and J dropped 3; count of bases not matched to a gene: 9. CDR3 residues: CASSRSPLAGVYNEQFF. The CDR3 nucleotides are TGTGCCAGCAGCCGAAGCCCCCTAGCGGGAGTCTACAATGAGCAGTTCTTC.

Comment on this clone: Within the sample, other DNA sequences also encode this same CDR3. This chain uses TRBV28 with TRBJ2-7; D is uncertain. CDR3 size: 14 residues. Trimming took off 5 bases at V and 1 base at J, with 12 bases between the two ends. Germline CDR1 is MDHEN and CDR2 is SYDVKM. The CDR3 DNA reads TGTGCCAGCAGTAAGGCAGGTGGGTCCTACGAGCAGTACTTC. Amino acid sequence: CASSKAGGSYEQYF.

The chain employs TRBV6-5 and TRBJ1-2, with unresolved D. CDR3 length equals 13 residues. V was shortened by 2 bases and J by 1 base, with 5 bases between the two germline ends. The germline V gene encodes CDR1 MNHEY and CDR2 SVGAGI. The DNA of the CDR3 is TGTGCCAGCAGTTACGGGGTTAACTATGGCTACACCTTC. This codes for CASSYGVNYGYTF.

To note about this clone: Other DNA sequences in the same sample also yield this CDR3. The chain carries TRBV7-6 and TRBJ2-2; D gene uncertain. Germline V gives CDR1 SGHVS, CDR2 FNYEAQ. Trimming left V 3 bases short and J 1 base short, with 6 bases between. CDR3 length: 14 residues. In nucleotides, the CDR3 is TGTGCCAGCAGCTTTTCGGGGAACACCGGGGAGCTGTTTTTT. Residues: CASSFSGNTGELFF.

The genes are TRBV4-2 and TRBJ2-7, with 7 bases that match TRBD1. The CDR3 covers 14 residues. CDR1 LGHNA and CDR2 YNFKEQ come from the germline V gene. Trimming took 4 bases from V and 4 from J; bases not matched to a gene: 7. The CDR3: CASSLGTEGYEQYF. CDR3 bases: TGTGCCAGCAGCCTTGGGACAGAGGGGTACGAGCAGTACTTC.

The chain joins TRBV11-2 to TRBJ1-2; a weak D match, TRBD1 (6 bases). The germline CDR1 and CDR2 sequences are SGHAT and FQNNGV. The CDR3 covers 16 residues. Trimming removed 6 bases from V and 4 bases from J, with 21 bases in between. Written as DNA, the CDR3 is TGTGCCAGCAGGCCGACGACAGGTCCTCGGGGCTATGGCTACACCTTC. Amino acid sequence: CASRPTTGPRGYGYTF.

This clone appeared a few times. Other DNA sequences in this specimen translate into the identical CDR3. The chain carries TRBV5-1 and TRBJ1-1; D possibly corresponds to TRBD1 (6 bases). V was trimmed by 3 bases and J by 5 bases, leaving 8 bases between them. Germline V gene lookup returns CDR1 SGHRS and CDR2 YFSETQ. The CDR3 loop spans 12 amino acids. CDR3 sequence reads: CASSSRGTEAFF. The CDR3 region has the DNA TGCGCCAGCAGCTCTAGGGGGACTGAAGCTTTCTTT. Filled out from reference TRBV5-1 and TRBJ1-1, the complete variable domain reads KAGVTQTPRYLIKTRGQQVTLSCSPISGHRSVSWYQQTPGQGLQFLFEYFSETQRNKGNFPGRFSGRQFSNSRSEMNVSTLELGDSALYLCASSSRGTEAFFGQGTRLTVV.

This clone was detected ten times or more. The J gene is TRBJ1-1, the V gene TRBV4-1, with a possible D match to TRBD1 (6 bases). V was cut by 1 base and J by 1 base, with 16 bases left in between. Germline-derived CDR1 and CDR2 are MGHRA and YSYEKL. This CDR3 region has 17 residues. The CDR3 here is CASSQGFGGQSNTEAFF. CDR3 nucleotides: TGCGCCAGCAGCCAAGGGTTTGGGGGACAATCGAACACTGAAGCTTTCTTT.

The chain employs TRBV6-1 and TRBJ2-7, with no clear D. The CDR3 has 13 residues. The germline V gene has CDR1 MNHNS and CDR2 SASEGT. The V gene lost 2 bases and the J gene lost 5 bases, with 10 bases spanning the gap. The DNA of the CDR3 is TGTGCCAGCAGTGAATTAGTAGTACACGAGCAGTACTTC. It is translated as CASSELVVHEQYF.

The chain links TRBV4-1 to TRBJ2-3, with TRBD2 identical over 9 bases. The germline gives CDR1 MGHRA, CDR2 YSYEKL. Losses at the gene ends were 1 base for V and 2 bases for J; bases not matched to a gene: 10. This CDR3 contains 18 residues. CDR3 in DNA: TGCGCCAGCAGCCAAGTGGTCGGGCGGGAGGGCCACACAGATACGCAGTATTTT. This encodes CASSQVVGREGHTDTQYF.

This clone has a handful of counts. CDR3 amino acids: CASSSFNSGPKAGELFF. CDR3 nucleotide sequence: TGTGCCAGCAGCTCGTTCAACAGCGGACCGAAAGCCGGGGAGCTGTTTTTT. The rearrangement joins TRBV5-6 to TRBJ2-2; D may be TRBD2 (5 bases). CDR3 length: 17 amino acids. Trimming left V 3 bases short and J 6 bases short, with 21 bases between. Germline V lookup: CDR1 SGHDT, CDR2 YYEEEE.

This clone was picked up a small number of times. Other DNA sequences in the same sample also yield this CDR3. The chain combines TRBV5-1 with TRBJ2-2; TRBD2 is a possible D gene (5 bases). This CDR3 is built from 15 residues. CDR1 and CDR2 from the germline V gene are SGHRS and YFSETQ. V lost 0 bases and J 5 bases, leaving 11 bases between the germline ends. CDR3 sequence: CASSLEGLVTGELFF. The DNA of the CDR3 is TGCGCCAGCAGCTTGGAAGGACTGGTTACCGGGGAGCTGTTTTTT.

This clone was seen a few times. This chain links TRBV5-1 with TRBJ2-3; D may be TRBD1 (5 bases). Trimming left V 4 bases short and J 0 bases short, with 12 bases between. CDR3 length equals 15 residues. Germline CDR1 and CDR2: SGHRS and YFSETQ. The CDR3 region is CASSARQISTDTQYF. The CDR3 DNA follows: TGCGCCAGCAGCGCCAGACAGATTAGCACAGATACGCAGTATTTT.

This clone has just one count. This sequence joins TRBV19 and TRBJ1-2, with D tentatively TRBD1 (6 bases). This CDR3 has 14 amino acids. Trimming left V 5 bases short and J 13 bases short, with 23 bases between. CDR1 and CDR2 from the germline V gene are LNHDA and SQIVND (reference sequence). CDR3 bases: TGTGCCAGTAGTCTGGGACACGGACCTAGGAGGGGCACCTTC. This codes for CASSLGHGPRRGTF.

The chain employs TRBV19 and TRBJ1-4, with a tentative D call TRBD1 (5 bases). Trimming left V 3 bases short and J 8 bases short, with 13 bases between. Germline CDR1 is LNHDA and CDR2 is SQIVND (reference sequence). The CDR3 consists of 14 residues. The CDR3 reads CASSIRGAGEKLFF. CDR3 nucleotide sequence: TGTGCCAGTAGTATTCGAGGGGCAGGGGAAAAACTGTTTTTT.

V usage is TRBV7-9 and J usage is TRBJ1-1; 8 bases are a match to TRBD1. CDR1 is SEHNR, CDR2 FQNEAQ, per germline (reference sequence). This CDR3 comprises 15 residues. The J segment lost 4 bases and the V segment lost 5 bases, leaving 9 bases of the junction unmatched. The CDR3 reads CASSAAGGEGTEAFF. The CDR3 DNA is TGTGCCAGCAGCGCGGCAGGGGGCGAGGGCACTGAAGCTTTCTTT.

This clone was recorded once. The chain combines TRBV30 with TRBJ2-1, with D uncertain. Germline-derived CDR1 and CDR2 are GTSNPN and SVGIG (reference sequence). The CDR3 spans 13 residues. V was trimmed by 1 base and J by 4 bases, leaving 8 bases between them. CDR3 in DNA: TGTGCCTGGAGTGGAGAGGAATACAATGAGCAGTTCTTC. Translating gives CAWSGEEYNEQFF.

This clone occurred a few times. A read error may account for a junction end that differs from germline. The V and J genes are TRBV20-1 and TRBJ1-1; the D gene is possibly TRBD1 (6 bases). This CDR3 is built from 11 residues. Per the germline V gene, CDR1 is DFQATT and CDR2 is SNEGSKA (reference sequence). The CDR3 region is CSANRETGAFF. DNA for the CDR3: TGCAGTGCTAACAGGGAGACTGGAGCTTTCTTT.

This sequence joins TRBV4-1 and TRBJ2-5; 7 bases fit TRBD2. CDR3 length equals 15 residues. Losses at the gene ends were 1 base for V and 1 base for J; bases not matched to a gene: 3. Germline V gene sequence: CDR1 MGHRA, CDR2 YSYEKL. CDR3 nucleotide sequence: TGCGCCAGCAGCCAAGGCAGCGGGATCCAAGAGACCCAGTACTTC. Translating it yields CASSQGSGIQETQYF.

The chain links TRBV2 to TRBJ1-1; no definite D call. The CDR3 is made up of 14 amino acids. The germline V gene encodes CDR1 SNHLY and CDR2 FYNNEI. The V gene lost 9 bases and the J gene lost 0 bases, with 14 bases spanning the gap. The CDR3 sequence: CASDKTYMNTEAFF. The CDR3 DNA follows: TGTGCCAGTGATAAGACCTATATGAACACTGAAGCTTTCTTT.

With regard to this clone: Other DNA sequences from this sample encode an identical CDR3 as well. The chain carries TRBV5-1 and TRBJ1-4; 8 positions match TRBD1. This CDR3 contains 14 residues. V lost 2 bases and J lost 8; bases outside the gene matches: 5. Germline V gene data show CDR1 as SGHRS and CDR2 as YFSETQ. This CDR3 is CASSFSTGEEKLFF. Written as DNA, the CDR3 is TGCGCCAGCAGCTTTTCGACAGGGGAGGAAAAACTGTTTTTT.

This clone was seen once. V and J are TRBV11-2 and TRBJ2-1; TRBD2 matches 10 bases. V lost 5 bases and J lost 4; bases outside the gene matches: 5. Germline CDR1 reads SGHAT; CDR2 reads FQNNGV. The CDR3 spans 15 residues. Here the CDR3 DNA reads TGTGCCAGCAGCGTAGGACTAGCGGAATACAATGAGCAGTTCTTC. Its translation: CASSVGLAEYNEQFF. The full variable domain, in which reference TRBV11-2 and TRBJ2-1 provide the parts outside the CDR3, is EAGVAQSPRYKIIEKRQSVAFWCNPISGHATLYWYQQILGQGPKLLIQFQNNGVVDDSQLPKDRFSAERLKGVDSTLKIQPAKLEDSAVYLCASSVGLAEYNEQFFGPGTRLTVL.

The chain is built from TRBV5-1 and TRBJ1-4, with TRBD1 identical over 8 bases. There are 17 residues in the CDR3. Germline V CDR1 and CDR2: SGHRS, YFSETQ. The trim removed 5 bases at V and 8 bases at J, leaving 17 bases unmatched. The CDR3 loop is CASSPGQEVWGNEKLFF. Written as DNA, the CDR3 is TGCGCCAGCAGTCCGGGACAGGAGGTGTGGGGGAACGAAAAACTGTTTTTT.

The rearrangement links TRBV19 to TRBJ1-1; D is perhaps TRBD1 (6 bases). Germline V gene sequence: CDR1 LNHDA, CDR2 SQIVND (reference sequence). This CDR3 is 16 amino acids long. Trimming pared 5 bases from V and 0 bases from J, leaving 16 bases between. The CDR3 loop is CASSEQGTGMNTEAFF. The DNA for the CDR3 is TGTGCCAGTAGTGAACAGGGAACCGGTATGAACACTGAAGCTTTCTTT.

This clone was observed a single time. A much larger clone differs by one base, so this may be a read error. The V gene is TRBV29-1, the J gene TRBJ1-1; the D gene is possibly TRBD1 (5 bases). This CDR3 has 12 amino acids. CDR1 SQVTM and CDR2 ANQGSEA come from the germline V gene. Trimming took 4 bases from V and 6 from J, leaving 12 bases between them. The CDR3 is CSVVAGFSEAFF. CDR3 DNA sequence: TGCAGCGTTGTGGCAGGGTTCTCTGAAGCTTTCTTT.

This clone was seen just once. The CDR3 is CASSRIARGGGSNQPQHF. DNA of the CDR3: TGCGCCAGCAGCCGGATAGCACGAGGTGGTGGGAGCAATCAGCCCCAGCATTTT. The V gene is TRBV4-1, the J gene TRBJ1-5; D gene uncertain. Germline-derived CDR1 and CDR2 are MGHRA and YSYEKL. The CDR3 is 18 amino acids. Trimming removed 4 bases from V and 1 base from J, with 20 bases in between.